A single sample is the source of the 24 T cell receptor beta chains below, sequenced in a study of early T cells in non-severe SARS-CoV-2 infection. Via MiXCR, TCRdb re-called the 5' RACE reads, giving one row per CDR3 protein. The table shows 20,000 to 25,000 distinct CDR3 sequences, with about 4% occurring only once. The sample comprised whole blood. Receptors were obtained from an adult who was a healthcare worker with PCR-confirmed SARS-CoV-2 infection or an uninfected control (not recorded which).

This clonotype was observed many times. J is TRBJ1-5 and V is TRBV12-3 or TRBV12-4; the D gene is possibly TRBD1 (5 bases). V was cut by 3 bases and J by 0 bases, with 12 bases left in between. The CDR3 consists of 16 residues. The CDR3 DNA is TGTGCCAGCAGTTTGGGGCGGGATAGTAGCAATCAGCCCCAGCATTTT. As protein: CASSLGRDSSNQPQHF.

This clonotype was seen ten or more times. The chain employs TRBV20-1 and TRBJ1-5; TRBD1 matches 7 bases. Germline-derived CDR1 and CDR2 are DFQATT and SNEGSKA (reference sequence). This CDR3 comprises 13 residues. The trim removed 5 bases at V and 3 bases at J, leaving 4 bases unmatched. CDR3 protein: CSAAGQHNQPQHF. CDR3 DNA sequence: TGCAGTGCTGCGGGACAGCACAATCAGCCCCAGCATTTT.

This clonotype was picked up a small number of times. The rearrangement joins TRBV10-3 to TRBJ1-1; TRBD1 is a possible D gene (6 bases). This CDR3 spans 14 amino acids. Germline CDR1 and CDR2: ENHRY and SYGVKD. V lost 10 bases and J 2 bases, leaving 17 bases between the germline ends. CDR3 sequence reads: CATSVQTGNTEAFF. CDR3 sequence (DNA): TGTGCCACGTCGGTCCAGACAGGAAACACTGAAGCTTTCTTT.

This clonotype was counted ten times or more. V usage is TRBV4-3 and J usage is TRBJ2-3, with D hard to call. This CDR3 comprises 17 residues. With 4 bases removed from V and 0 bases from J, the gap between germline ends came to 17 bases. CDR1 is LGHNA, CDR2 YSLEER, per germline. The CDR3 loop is CASSPILGFGSTDTQYF. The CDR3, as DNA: TGCGCCAGCAGCCCCATCCTCGGGTTCGGAAGCACAGATACGCAGTATTTT.

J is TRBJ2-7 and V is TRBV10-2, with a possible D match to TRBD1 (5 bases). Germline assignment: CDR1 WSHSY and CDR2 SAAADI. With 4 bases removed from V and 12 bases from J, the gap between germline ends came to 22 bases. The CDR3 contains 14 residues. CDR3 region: CASSVHEQNRHLYF. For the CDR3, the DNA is TGCGCCAGCAGTGTTCATGAGCAGAACAGGCATCTGTACTTC.

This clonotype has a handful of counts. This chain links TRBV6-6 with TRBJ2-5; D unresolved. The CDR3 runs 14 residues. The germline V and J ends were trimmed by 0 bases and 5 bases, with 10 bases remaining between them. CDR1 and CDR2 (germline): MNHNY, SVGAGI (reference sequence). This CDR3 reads CASSYSSPRETQYF. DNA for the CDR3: TGTGCCAGCAGTTACTCGTCCCCGCGGGAGACCCAGTACTTC.

The CDR3 sequence is CASSLPGTGPYEQYF. CDR3 bases: TGCGCCAGCAGCTTACCCGGGACTGGACCCTACGAGCAGTACTTC. J is TRBJ2-7 and V is TRBV5-1, with TRBD2 as a possible D gene (6 bases). The CDR3 totals 15 residues. V gave up 2 bases and J gave up 2 bases, with 14 bases separating them. Germline V gene data show CDR1 as SGHRS and CDR2 as YFSETQ.

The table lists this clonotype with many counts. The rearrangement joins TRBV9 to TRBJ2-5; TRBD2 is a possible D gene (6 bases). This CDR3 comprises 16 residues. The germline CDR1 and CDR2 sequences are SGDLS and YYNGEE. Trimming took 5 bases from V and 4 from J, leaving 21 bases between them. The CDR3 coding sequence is TGTGCCAGCAGTCGCGAAGGGACGCCCGGGAGAGAGACCCAGTACTTC. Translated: CASSREGTPGRETQYF.

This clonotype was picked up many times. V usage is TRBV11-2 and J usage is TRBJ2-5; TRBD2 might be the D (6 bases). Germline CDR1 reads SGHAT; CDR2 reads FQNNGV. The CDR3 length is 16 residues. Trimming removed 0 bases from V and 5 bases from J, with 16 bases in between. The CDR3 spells CASSLDWLGRGETQYF. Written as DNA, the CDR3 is TGTGCCAGCAGCTTAGATTGGCTTGGCCGGGGGGAGACCCAGTACTTC.

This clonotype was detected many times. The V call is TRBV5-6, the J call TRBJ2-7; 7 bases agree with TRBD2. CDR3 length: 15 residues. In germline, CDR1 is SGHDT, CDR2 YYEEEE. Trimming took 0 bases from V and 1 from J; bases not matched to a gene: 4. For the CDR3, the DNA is TGTGCCAGCAGCTTGGGGACTAGTTGGTCCTACGAGCAGTACTTC. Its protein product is CASSLGTSWSYEQYF.

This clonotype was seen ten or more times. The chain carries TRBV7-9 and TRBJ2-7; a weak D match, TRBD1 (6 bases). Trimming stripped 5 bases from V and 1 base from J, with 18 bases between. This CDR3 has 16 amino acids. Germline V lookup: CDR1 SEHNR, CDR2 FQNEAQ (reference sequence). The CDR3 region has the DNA TGTGCCAGCAGCCCCCGGGGTCAGGGGCTTTCCTACGAGCAGTACTTC. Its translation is CASSPRGQGLSYEQYF.

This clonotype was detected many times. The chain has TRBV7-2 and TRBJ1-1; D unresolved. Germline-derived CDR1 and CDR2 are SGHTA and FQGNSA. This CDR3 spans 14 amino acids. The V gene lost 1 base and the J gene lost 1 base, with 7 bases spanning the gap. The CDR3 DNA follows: TGTGCCAGCAGCTTAGAGGGCAGGAACACTGAAGCTTTCTTT. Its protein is CASSLEGRNTEAFF.

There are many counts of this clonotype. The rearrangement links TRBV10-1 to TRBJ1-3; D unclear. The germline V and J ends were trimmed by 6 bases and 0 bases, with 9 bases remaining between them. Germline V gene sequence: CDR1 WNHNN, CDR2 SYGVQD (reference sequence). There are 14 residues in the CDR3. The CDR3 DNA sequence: TGCGCCAGCAGGAAATTTATCTCTGGAAACACCATATATTTT. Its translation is CASRKFISGNTIYF.

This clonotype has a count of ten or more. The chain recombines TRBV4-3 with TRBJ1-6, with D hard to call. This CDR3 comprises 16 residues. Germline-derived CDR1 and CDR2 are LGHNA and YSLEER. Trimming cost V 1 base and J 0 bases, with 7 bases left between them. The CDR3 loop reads CASSQGHRSYNSPLHF. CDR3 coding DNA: TGCGCCAGCAGCCAAGGCCACCGCTCCTATAATTCACCCCTCCACTTT.

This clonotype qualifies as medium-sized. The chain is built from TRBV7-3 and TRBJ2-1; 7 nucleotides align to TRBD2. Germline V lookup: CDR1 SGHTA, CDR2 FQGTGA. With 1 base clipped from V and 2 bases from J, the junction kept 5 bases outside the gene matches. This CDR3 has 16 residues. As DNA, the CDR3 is TGTGCCAGCAGCTTAATGGGACTAACAACCTACAATGAGCAGTTCTTC. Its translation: CASSLMGLTTYNEQFF.

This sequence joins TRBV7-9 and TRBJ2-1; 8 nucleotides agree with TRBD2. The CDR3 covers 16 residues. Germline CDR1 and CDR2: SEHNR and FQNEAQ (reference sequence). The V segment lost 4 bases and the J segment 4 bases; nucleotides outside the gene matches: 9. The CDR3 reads CASSSSTGGRYNEQFF. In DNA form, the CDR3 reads TGTGCCAGCAGCTCCAGTACGGGGGGGCGTTACAATGAGCAGTTCTTC.

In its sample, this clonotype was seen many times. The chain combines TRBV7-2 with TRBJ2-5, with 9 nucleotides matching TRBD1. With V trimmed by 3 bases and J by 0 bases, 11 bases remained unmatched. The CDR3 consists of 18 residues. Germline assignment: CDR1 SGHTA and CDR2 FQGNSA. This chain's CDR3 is CASSFPTTGGRYQETQYF. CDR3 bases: TGTGCCAGCAGCTTTCCCACGACAGGGGGAAGGTACCAAGAGACCCAGTACTTC.

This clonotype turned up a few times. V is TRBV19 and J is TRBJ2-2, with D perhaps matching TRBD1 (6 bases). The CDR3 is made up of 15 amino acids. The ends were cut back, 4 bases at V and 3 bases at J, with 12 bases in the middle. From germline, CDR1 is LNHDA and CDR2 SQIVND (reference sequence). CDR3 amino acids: CASSTGTPDTGELFF. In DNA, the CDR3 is TGTGCCAGTAGTACCGGGACACCGGACACCGGGGAGCTGTTTTTT.

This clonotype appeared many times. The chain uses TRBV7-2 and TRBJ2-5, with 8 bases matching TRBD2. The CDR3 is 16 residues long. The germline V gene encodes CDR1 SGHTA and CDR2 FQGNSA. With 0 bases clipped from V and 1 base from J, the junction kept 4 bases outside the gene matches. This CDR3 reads CASSLAAAGAQETQYF. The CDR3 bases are TGTGCCAGCAGCTTAGCGGCAGCGGGGGCCCAAGAGACCCAGTACTTC.

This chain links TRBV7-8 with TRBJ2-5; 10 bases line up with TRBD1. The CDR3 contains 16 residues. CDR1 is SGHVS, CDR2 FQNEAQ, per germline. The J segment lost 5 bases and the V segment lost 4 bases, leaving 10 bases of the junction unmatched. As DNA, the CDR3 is TGTGCCAGCAGCTCTCGACAGGGGGCGCGTTGGGAGACCCAGTACTTC. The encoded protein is CASSSRQGARWETQYF.

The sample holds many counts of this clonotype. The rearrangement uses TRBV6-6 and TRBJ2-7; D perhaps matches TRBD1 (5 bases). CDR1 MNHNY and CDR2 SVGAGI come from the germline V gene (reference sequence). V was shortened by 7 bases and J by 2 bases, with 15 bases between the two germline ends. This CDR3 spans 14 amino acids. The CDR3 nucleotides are TGTGCCAGCACCCGAACGACAGTTACCTACGAGCAGTACTTC. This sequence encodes CASTRTTVTYEQYF.

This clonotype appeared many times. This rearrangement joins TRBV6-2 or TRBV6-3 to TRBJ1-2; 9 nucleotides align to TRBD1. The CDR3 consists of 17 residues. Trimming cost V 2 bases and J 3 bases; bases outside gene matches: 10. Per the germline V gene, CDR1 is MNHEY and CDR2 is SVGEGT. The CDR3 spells CASSYRWDRAVYYGYTF. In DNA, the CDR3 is TGTGCCAGCAGTTACCGATGGGACAGGGCAGTCTACTATGGCTACACCTTC.

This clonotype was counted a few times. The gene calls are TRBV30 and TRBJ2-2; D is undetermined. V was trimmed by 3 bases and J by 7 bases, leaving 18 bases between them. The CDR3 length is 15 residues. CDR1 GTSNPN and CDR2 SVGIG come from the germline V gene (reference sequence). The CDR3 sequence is CAWRGRSLTIGELFF. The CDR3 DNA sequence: TGTGCCTGGAGGGGCCGGTCACTCACCATCGGGGAGCTGTTTTTT.

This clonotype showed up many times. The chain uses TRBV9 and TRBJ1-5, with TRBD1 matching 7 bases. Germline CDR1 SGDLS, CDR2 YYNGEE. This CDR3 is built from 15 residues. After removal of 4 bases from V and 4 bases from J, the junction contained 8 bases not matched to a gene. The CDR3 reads CASSNTGDPNQPQHF. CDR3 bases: TGTGCCAGCAGCAACACAGGGGACCCTAATCAGCCCCAGCATTTT.